This T cell receptor (beta chain) derives from a study of T-cell reconstitution after alpha-beta-depleted transplantation in children. The study's findings and limits: Diversity of TCRbeta at day 60 was high in some patients, arising from surviving recipient T cells and thymic progenitors. Several hundred expanded graft clones reportedly were the source of alpha-beta T cells about two months after transplant. Counts and diversity of T cells one year after transplant came mostly from newly produced T cells.

Unique molecular identifiers were incorporated during preparation of the TCRbeta library. MiXCR was run by TCRdb on the PCR reads, yielding one entry per CDR3 protein. The repertoire holds hundreds of thousands of distinct CDR3 sequences, with approximately 12% as singletons. Trimming removed 0 bases from V and 1 base from J, with 7 bases in between. This CDR3 has 14 residues. Germline lookup yields CDR1 DFQATT and CDR2 SNEGSKA (reference sequence). A remark on this clonotype: What it binds is unknown.

Material: PBMCs, mostly from graft donor cells, obtained 360 days after TCRalphabeta/CD19-depleted stem cell transplant. The chain recombines TRBV20-1 with TRBJ2-1; no clear D gene. This TCR was sampled from a male patient aged 5 to 17 who had a stem cell transplant for acute myeloid leukemia, so the T cells may come from the graft donor. The CDR3 bases are TGCAGTGCTAGAGATCTAGTATCCTACAATGAGCAGTTCTTC. Protein product: CSARDLVSYNEQFF.